One sample yielded the 27 T cell receptor beta chains listed below, sequenced in a study of early T cells in non-severe SARS-CoV-2 infection. One entry per CDR3 protein results from TCRdb running MiXCR on the 5' RACE reads. Seen here are tens of thousands of distinct CDR3 sequences, approximately 15% observed once, and the top ten hold 6% to 7.5%. Sequencing was performed on whole blood. These receptors originate from an adult who was a healthcare worker with PCR-confirmed SARS-CoV-2 infection or an uninfected control (not recorded which).

The table lists this clonotype with a few counts. The gene calls are TRBV6-6 and TRBJ2-3; D not certain. With 2 bases removed from V and 7 bases from J, the gap between germline ends came to 4 bases. Germline-derived CDR1 and CDR2 are MNHNY and SVGAGI (reference sequence). This CDR3 comprises 11 residues. CDR3 in DNA: TGTGCCAGCAGTTACGGGAATACGCAGTATTTT. It codes for CASSYGNTQYF.

The chain employs TRBV20-1 and TRBJ2-3, with 8 bases aligning to TRBD2. Germline V CDR1 and CDR2: DFQATT, SNEGSKA (reference sequence). J was trimmed by 1 base and V by 6 bases; bases with no gene match: 6. The CDR3 runs 14 residues. The CDR3 DNA follows: TGCAGTGCCGCAAGCGGGAGAGGCACAGATACGCAGTATTTT. This codes for CSAASGRGTDTQYF.

The V gene is TRBV20-1, the J gene TRBJ2-1; 8 bases map to TRBD2. The CDR3 has 13 amino acids. Unmatched junction bases numbered 9, after V lost 5 bases and J lost 9 bases. Per germline, CDR1 DFQATT and CDR2 SNEGSKA (reference sequence). The CDR3, as DNA: TGCAGTGCTCCCGGGGGGGCCGGCGGTGAGCAGTTCTTC. Translation gives CSAPGGAGGEQFF.

There are many counts of this clonotype. This chain links TRBV16 with TRBJ2-1, with 8 bases lining up with TRBD2. Germline V CDR1 and CDR2: KGHSY, FQNENV. The length of the CDR3 is 13 residues. Unmatched junction bases numbered 4, after V lost 8 bases and J lost 4 bases. The CDR3 loop reads CASGASGYNEQFF. CDR3 in DNA: TGTGCCAGCGGGGCTAGCGGGTACAATGAGCAGTTCTTC.

The chain employs TRBV18 and TRBJ1-5; D not certain. The V end was cut by 2 bases, the J end by 2 bases, with 10 bases between. Germline V lookup: CDR1 KGHSH, CDR2 LQKENI. The CDR3 loop spans 15 amino acids. CDR3 nucleotide sequence: TGTGCCAGCTCACCAGGGTCACTTCGCAATCAGCCCCAGCATTTT. This sequence encodes CASSPGSLRNQPQHF.

At least ten counts were recorded for this clonotype. This chain joins TRBV7-8 and TRBJ1-5; 9 bases line up with TRBD1. V lost 0 bases and J lost 3; bases outside the gene matches: 3. CDR1 SGHVS and CDR2 FQNEAQ come from the germline V gene. The length of the CDR3 is 16 residues. The CDR3 nucleotides are TGTGCCAGCAGCTTAGCGAGGGACAGGGTCAATCAGCCCCAGCATTTT. Its translation: CASSLARDRVNQPQHF.

This sequence joins TRBV4-1 and TRBJ2-3; the D is unclear. V lost 0 bases, J lost 0 bases, and 7 bases lay in between. Germline CDR1 is MGHRA and CDR2 is YSYEKL. CDR3 size: 15 residues. The CDR3 protein is CASSQDPHSTDTQYF. DNA for the CDR3: TGCGCCAGCAGCCAAGATCCCCACAGCACAGATACGCAGTATTTT.

This clonotype was counted a few times. The J gene is TRBJ2-2, the V gene TRBV3-1, with TRBD2 as a possible D gene (6 bases). The CDR3 length is 18 residues. CDR1 is LGHDT, CDR2 YNNKEL, per germline (reference sequence). V lost 4 bases and J 1 base, leaving 19 bases between the germline ends. CDR3 sequence reads: CASSRPEEGVRNTGELFF. DNA of the CDR3: TGTGCCAGCAGCCGCCCTGAGGAGGGAGTGAGGAACACCGGGGAGCTGTTTTTT.

This clonotype was seen many times. J is TRBJ2-7 and V is TRBV6-5; either TRBD1 or TRBD2 may fit D (5 bases each). Trimming stripped 5 bases from V and 8 bases from J, with 13 bases between. The CDR3 has 12 amino acids. Germline V gives CDR1 MNHEY, CDR2 SVGAGI. CDR3 DNA: TGTGCCAGCAGTCAGAGGGACGGACAGCAGTACTTC. Its translation: CASSQRDGQQYF.

This clonotype has only a few counts. The rearrangement joins TRBV7-3 to TRBJ2-7, with 9 nucleotides matching TRBD2. V lost 5 bases, J lost 5 bases, and 10 bases stayed unmatched. The CDR3 totals 15 residues. Germline-derived CDR1 and CDR2 are SGHTA and FQGTGA. The CDR3 sequence is CASSARAGGPHEQYF. The CDR3 coding sequence is TGTGCCAGCAGCGCAAGGGCGGGAGGGCCCCACGAGCAGTACTTC.

This clonotype was recorded at least ten times. The J gene is TRBJ2-1, the V gene TRBV13; no clear D gene. Trimming pared 2 bases from V and 0 bases from J, leaving 11 bases between. Looked up from germline, CDR1 is PRHDT and CDR2 is FYEKMQ (reference sequence). The CDR3 has 16 amino acids. The CDR3 nucleotides are TGTGCCAGCAGCTTAATAGTAGACCGCTCCTACAATGAGCAGTTCTTC. Residues: CASSLIVDRSYNEQFF.

In this sample, this clonotype turned up a few times. V usage is TRBV12-3 or TRBV12-4 and J usage is TRBJ2-3, with TRBD2 as a possible D gene (7 bases). This CDR3 is 14 amino acids long. The ends were cut back, 7 bases at V and 4 bases at J, with 15 bases in the middle. The CDR3 nucleotides are TGTGCCAGCACCTTCGGGGGGCGATCAGATACGCAGTATTTT. This sequence encodes CASTFGGRSDTQYF.

The chain combines TRBV13 with TRBJ1-1, with D hard to call. V was clipped by 5 bases and J by 4 bases, with 14 bases between them. This CDR3 contains 14 residues. Germline CDR1 and CDR2: PRHDT and FYEKMQ (reference sequence). The chain's CDR3 is CASSPREGGTEAFF. DNA of the CDR3: TGTGCCAGCAGCCCAAGGGAAGGCGGCACTGAAGCTTTCTTT.

This clonotype was picked up a small number of times. The J gene is TRBJ1-5, the V gene TRBV5-1; D might be TRBD1 (6 bases). The CDR3 extends over 15 amino acids. The germline V gene has CDR1 SGHRS and CDR2 YFSETQ. V was shortened by 5 bases and J by 1 base, with 13 bases between the two germline ends. CDR3 bases: TGCGCCAGCAGTATCCAGACAGGAAGCAATCAGCCCCAGCATTTT. It yields the protein CASSIQTGSNQPQHF.

This clonotype appeared once. This sequence joins TRBV7-2 and TRBJ1-1, with no clear D. The V and J ends lost 2 bases and 4 bases respectively, with 11 bases between them. The CDR3 totals 14 residues. Germline V gene lookup returns CDR1 SGHTA and CDR2 FQGNSA. In nucleotides, the CDR3 is TGTGCCAGCAGCTTATCAAGGGATGGCACTGAAGCTTTCTTT. Protein sequence: CASSLSRDGTEAFF.

The gene calls are TRBV4-2 and TRBJ2-1, with TRBD1 matching over 7 bases. The CDR3 covers 13 residues. With 5 bases clipped from V and 5 bases from J, the junction kept 3 bases outside the gene matches. Germline CDR1 reads LGHNA; CDR2 reads YNFKEQ. The chain's CDR3 is CASSRGHDNEQFF. CDR3 bases: TGTGCCAGCAGCAGGGGGCACGACAATGAGCAGTTCTTC.

The chain carries TRBV27 and TRBJ2-7; 9 bases are shared with TRBD1. Per germline, CDR1 MNHEY and CDR2 SMNVEV (reference sequence). The trim removed 4 bases at V and 6 bases at J, leaving 10 bases unmatched. The CDR3 loop spans 15 amino acids. The CDR3 sequence: CASSWDRALSSEQYF. CDR3 in DNA: TGTGCCAGCAGTTGGGACAGGGCACTTTCGAGCGAGCAGTACTTC.

The J gene is TRBJ2-1, the V gene TRBV7-8; no clear D. The germline V gene has CDR1 SGHVS and CDR2 FQNEAQ. Trimming removed 2 bases from V and 5 bases from J, with 7 bases in between. The CDR3 has 13 residues. The CDR3, as DNA: TGTGCCAGCAGCTTAAACCACGACAATGAGCAGTTCTTC. This sequence encodes CASSLNHDNEQFF.

This clonotype has just a few counts. The chain has TRBV4-1 and TRBJ2-7; D assignment may be TRBD1 or TRBD2 (5 bases each). The CDR3 length is 13 residues. Germline loops: CDR1 MGHRA, CDR2 YSYEKL. Deletions cut 3 bases from V and 3 bases from J, with 9 bases between. The CDR3 coding sequence is TGCGCCAGCAGCCAGGGGACGGACTACGAGCAGTACTTC. Amino acids: CASSQGTDYEQYF.

This clonotype was counted a few times. V usage is TRBV7-9 and J usage is TRBJ2-1, with a weak D call TRBD2 (5 bases). The CDR3 has 16 amino acids. V shed 0 bases and J shed 6 bases, with 15 bases lying between them. Germline CDR1 SEHNR, CDR2 FQNEAQ (reference sequence). The CDR3 loop reads CASSLAVEGPSNEQFF. The CDR3 nucleotides are TGTGCCAGCAGCTTAGCGGTAGAGGGTCCCAGCAATGAGCAGTTCTTC.

This clonotype has a count of ten or more. The chain uses TRBV14 and TRBJ1-1; D is uncertain. V was trimmed by 2 bases and J by 0 bases, leaving 1 base between them. CDR1 and CDR2 from the germline V gene are SGHDN and FVKESK. The CDR3 extends over 12 amino acids. In nucleotides, the CDR3 is TGTGCCAGCAGCCAACTGAACACTGAAGCTTTCTTT. It translates to CASSQLNTEAFF.

This clonotype has a count of ten or more. The chain couples TRBV15 to TRBJ2-1, with D maybe TRBD2 (6 bases). Germline assignment: CDR1 LNHNV and CDR2 YYDKDF (reference sequence). The CDR3 has 17 amino acids. Trimming removed 0 bases at V and 9 bases at J, with 21 bases between. The CDR3 DNA reads as TGTGCCACCAGCAGAGATCGCGTCCATAGCGGTCGGGGTGAGCAGTTCTTC. This sequence encodes CATSRDRVHSGRGEQFF.

With regard to this clonotype: One junction end does not reproduce the germline sequence, and a read error may be involved. This chain joins TRBV5-1 and TRBJ2-1, with 10 bases fitting TRBD2. Germline CDR1 SGHRS, CDR2 YFSETQ. CDR3 length equals 14 residues. The CDR3 here is CVSSILAGENEQFF. The CDR3 bases are TGCGTCAGCAGCATCCTAGCGGGAGAGAATGAGCAGTTCTTC.

CDR3 DNA: TGTGCCAGCAGTTTCTGGGGCAGGCGCAATCAGCCCCAGCATTTT. It is translated as CASSFWGRRNQPQHF. This sequence joins TRBV28 and TRBJ1-5; TRBD1 might be the D (5 bases). The CDR3 is 15 residues long. The V and J ends lost 3 bases and 2 bases respectively, with 11 bases between them. Germline CDR1 and CDR2: MDHEN and SYDVKM.

The V and J genes are TRBV29-1 and TRBJ2-2; 11 bases map to TRBD2. This CDR3 region has 14 residues. V was pared by 7 bases and J by 1 base, with 2 bases of the junction left unmatched. Germline V gene data show CDR1 as SQVTM and CDR2 as ANQGSEA. The CDR3 DNA is TGCAGCGCTGGGACTAGCGGGAACACCGGGGAGCTGTTTTTT. Translating gives CSAGTSGNTGELFF.

Many counts were recorded for this clonotype. The chain carries TRBV7-2 and TRBJ2-2, with 9 bases fitting TRBD2. Germline loops: CDR1 SGHTA, CDR2 FQGNSA. V gave up 5 bases and J gave up 6 bases; unmatched junction bases: 16. The CDR3 has 18 residues. The CDR3 sequence is CASSPRGGRASGAGELFF. For the CDR3, the DNA is TGTGCCAGCAGCCCTCGTGGCGGGAGGGCCAGTGGGGCCGGGGAGCTGTTTTTT.

This clonotype has just a few counts. V and J are TRBV6-5 and TRBJ1-2, with D tentatively TRBD1 (5 bases). V was cut by 6 bases and J by 2 bases, with 16 bases left in between. The CDR3 consists of 15 residues. CDR1 is MNHEY and CDR2 is SVGAGI in the germline V gene. For the CDR3, the DNA is TGTGCCAGCAGCCCCGGAGGGGCAGAAAACTATGGCTACACCTTC. This gives the protein CASSPGGAENYGYTF.